This T cell receptor beta chain was profiled in a study of read filtering for tumor transcriptome and immune sequencing. Study context: DNase treatment preceded whole-transcriptome library preparation.

Study findings and constraints: Even smaller IR-seq throughput identified most shared clonotypes.

This clonotype has a count of ten or more. Antigen specificity is unknown. The library was built from roughly 400 ng RNA with molecular barcoded adaptors for alpha/delta and beta/gamma chains. MiXCR was run by TCRdb on the reads, yielding one entry per CDR3 protein. The sample records around 40,000 distinct CDR3 sequences, about 10% being singletons. The receptor comes from a donor aged 40 or over with multiple myeloma. Sequencing was done on a sample of a population of CD138-negative cells sorted from bone marrow.

As DNA, the CDR3 is TGTGCCAGCAGCTTGGGGACAGGGGACCAAGAGACCCAGTACTTC. Encoded protein: CASSLGTGDQETQYF. The V and J genes are TRBV5-4 and TRBJ2-5; 9 bases map to TRBD1. The CDR3 extends over 15 amino acids. Germline V CDR1 and CDR2: SGHNT, YYREEE (reference sequence). The V gene end was trimmed by 0 bases and the J gene end by 0 bases; junction bases not matched to a gene: 0. Full variable domain (missing parts from reference TRBV5-4 and TRBJ2-5): ETGVTQSPTHLIKTRGQQVTLRCSSQSGHNTVSWYQQALGQGPQFIFQYYREEENGRGNFPPRFSGLQFPNYSSELNVNALELDDSALYLCASSLGTGDQETQYFGPGTRLLVL.